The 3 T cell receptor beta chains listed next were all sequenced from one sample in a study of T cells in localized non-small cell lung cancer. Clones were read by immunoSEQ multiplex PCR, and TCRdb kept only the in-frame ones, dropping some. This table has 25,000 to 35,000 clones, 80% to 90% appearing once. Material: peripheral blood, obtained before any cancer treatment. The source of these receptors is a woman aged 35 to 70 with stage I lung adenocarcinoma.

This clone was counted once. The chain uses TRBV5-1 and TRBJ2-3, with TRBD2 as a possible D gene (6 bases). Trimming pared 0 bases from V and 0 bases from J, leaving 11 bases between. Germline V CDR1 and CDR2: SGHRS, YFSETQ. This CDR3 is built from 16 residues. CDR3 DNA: TGCGCCAGCAGCTTGGGACTGGGAGGAAGCACAGATACGCAGTATTTT. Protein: CASSLGLGGSTDTQYF.

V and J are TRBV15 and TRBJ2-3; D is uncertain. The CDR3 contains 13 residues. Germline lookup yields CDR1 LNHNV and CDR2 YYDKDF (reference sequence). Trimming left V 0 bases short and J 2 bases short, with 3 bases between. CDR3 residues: CATSRDDTDTQYF. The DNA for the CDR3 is TGTGCCACCAGCAGAGACGACACAGATACGCAGTATTTT.

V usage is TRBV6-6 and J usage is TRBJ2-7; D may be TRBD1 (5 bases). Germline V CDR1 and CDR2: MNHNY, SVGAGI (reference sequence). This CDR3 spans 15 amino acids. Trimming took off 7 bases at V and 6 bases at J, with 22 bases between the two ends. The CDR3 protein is CASNFGGAGLVEQYF. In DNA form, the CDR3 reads TGTGCCAGCAATTTCGGTGGGGCCGGGTTGGTCGAGCAGTACTTC.